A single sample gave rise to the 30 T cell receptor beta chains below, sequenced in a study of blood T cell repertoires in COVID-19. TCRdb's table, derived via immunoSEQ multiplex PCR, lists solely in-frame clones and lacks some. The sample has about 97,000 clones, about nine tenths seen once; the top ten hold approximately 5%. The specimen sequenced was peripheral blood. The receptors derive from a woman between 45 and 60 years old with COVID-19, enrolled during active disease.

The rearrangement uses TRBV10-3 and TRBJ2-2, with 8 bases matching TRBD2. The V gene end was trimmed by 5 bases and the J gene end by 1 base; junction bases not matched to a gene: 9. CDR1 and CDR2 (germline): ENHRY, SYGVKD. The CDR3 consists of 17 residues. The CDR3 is CAISPVGGAGNTGELFF. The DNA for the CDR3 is TGTGCCATCAGTCCCGTCGGGGGGGCAGGGAACACCGGGGAGCTGTTTTTT.

CDR3 amino acids: CAWTLGQGRTDTQYF. The DNA of the CDR3 is TGTGCCTGGACTCTCGGACAGGGGCGCACAGATACGCAGTATTTT. The chain has TRBV30 and TRBJ2-3; 9 nucleotides match TRBD1. V was pared by 4 bases and J by 1 base, with 6 bases of the junction left unmatched. The CDR3 is 15 amino acids. Germline-derived CDR1 and CDR2 are GTSNPN and SVGIG (reference sequence).

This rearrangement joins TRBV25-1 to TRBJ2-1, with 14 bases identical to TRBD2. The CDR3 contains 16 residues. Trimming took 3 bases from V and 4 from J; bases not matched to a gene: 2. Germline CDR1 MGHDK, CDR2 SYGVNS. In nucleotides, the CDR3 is TGTGCCAGCAGTGAGACTAGCGGGGGGGTTTACAATGAGCAGTTCTTC. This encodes CASSETSGGVYNEQFF.

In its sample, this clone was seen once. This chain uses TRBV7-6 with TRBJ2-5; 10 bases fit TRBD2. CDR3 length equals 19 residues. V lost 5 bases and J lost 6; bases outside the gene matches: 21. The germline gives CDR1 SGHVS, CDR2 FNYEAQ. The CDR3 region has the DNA TGTGCCAGCAGCCTTTCGCTAACCCCCGTTAGCGGGGGGAGGCAGACCCAGTACTTC. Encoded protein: CASSLSLTPVSGGRQTQYF.

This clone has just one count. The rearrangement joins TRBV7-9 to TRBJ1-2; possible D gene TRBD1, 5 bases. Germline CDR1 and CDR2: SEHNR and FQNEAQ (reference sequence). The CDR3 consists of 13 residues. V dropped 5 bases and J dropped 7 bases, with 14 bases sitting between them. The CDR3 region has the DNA TGTGCCAGCAGCCCGGACACGGAGGGTGGCTACACCTTC. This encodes CASSPDTEGGYTF.

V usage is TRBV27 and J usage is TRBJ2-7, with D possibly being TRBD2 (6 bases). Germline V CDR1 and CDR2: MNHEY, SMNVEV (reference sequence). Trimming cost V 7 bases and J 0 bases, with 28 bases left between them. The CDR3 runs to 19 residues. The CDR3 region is CASTRIVLIGRRVSYEQYF. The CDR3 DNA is TGTGCCAGCACTAGGATAGTATTGATAGGGAGGCGAGTCTCCTACGAGCAGTACTTC.

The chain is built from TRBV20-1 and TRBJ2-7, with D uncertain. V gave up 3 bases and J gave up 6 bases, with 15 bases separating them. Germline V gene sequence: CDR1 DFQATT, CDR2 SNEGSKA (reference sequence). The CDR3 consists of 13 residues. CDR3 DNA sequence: TGCAGTGCTAGTAAATCGGAGCCTGGCGAGCAGTACTTC. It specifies CSASKSEPGEQYF.

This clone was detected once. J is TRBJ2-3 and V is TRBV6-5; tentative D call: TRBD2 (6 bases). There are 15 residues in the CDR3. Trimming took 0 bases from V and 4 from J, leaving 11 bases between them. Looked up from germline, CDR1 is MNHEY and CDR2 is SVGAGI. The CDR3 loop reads CASSYSISGADTQYF. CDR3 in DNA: TGTGCCAGCAGTTACTCGATTTCGGGAGCAGATACGCAGTATTTT.

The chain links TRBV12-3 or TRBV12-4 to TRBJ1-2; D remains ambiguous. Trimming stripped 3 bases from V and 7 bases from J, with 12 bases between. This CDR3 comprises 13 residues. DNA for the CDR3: TGTGCCAGCAGTTTTGGAGGGCTACGTGGCTACACCTTC. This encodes CASSFGGLRGYTF.

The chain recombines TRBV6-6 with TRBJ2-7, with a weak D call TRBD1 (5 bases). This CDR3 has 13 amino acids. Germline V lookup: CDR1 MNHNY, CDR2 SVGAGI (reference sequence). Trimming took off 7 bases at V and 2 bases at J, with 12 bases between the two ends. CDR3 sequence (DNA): TGTGCCAGCAAAGGGGCTAGTCCCTACGAGCAGTACTTC. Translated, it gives CASKGASPYEQYF.

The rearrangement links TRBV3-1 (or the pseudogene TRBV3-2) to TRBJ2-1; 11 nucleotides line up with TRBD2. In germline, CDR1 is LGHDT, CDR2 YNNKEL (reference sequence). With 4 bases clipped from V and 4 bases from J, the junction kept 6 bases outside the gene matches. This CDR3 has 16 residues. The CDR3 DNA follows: TGTGCCAGCAGCCTCGCCCTAGCGGGGGGTTACAATGAGCAGTTCTTC. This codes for CASSLALAGGYNEQFF.

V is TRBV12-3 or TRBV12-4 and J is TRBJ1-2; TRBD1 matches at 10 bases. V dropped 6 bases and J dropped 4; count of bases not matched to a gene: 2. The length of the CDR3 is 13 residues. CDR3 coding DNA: TGTGCCAGCAGATGGACAGGGGGCTATGGCTACACCTTC. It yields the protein CASRWTGGYGYTF.

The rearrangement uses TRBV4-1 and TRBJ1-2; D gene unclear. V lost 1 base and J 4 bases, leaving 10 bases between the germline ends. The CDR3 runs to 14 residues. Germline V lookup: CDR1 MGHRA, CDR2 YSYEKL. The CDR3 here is CASSQVAEPYGYTF. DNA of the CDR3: TGCGCCAGCAGCCAAGTGGCAGAACCCTATGGCTACACCTTC.

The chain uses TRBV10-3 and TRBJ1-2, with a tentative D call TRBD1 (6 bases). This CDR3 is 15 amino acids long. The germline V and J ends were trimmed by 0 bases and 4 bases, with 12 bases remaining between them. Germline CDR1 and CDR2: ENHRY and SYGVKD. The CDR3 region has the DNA TGTGCCATCAGTGAGTCTGCAGGGGCCCTCTATGGCTACACCTTC. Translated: CAISESAGALYGYTF.

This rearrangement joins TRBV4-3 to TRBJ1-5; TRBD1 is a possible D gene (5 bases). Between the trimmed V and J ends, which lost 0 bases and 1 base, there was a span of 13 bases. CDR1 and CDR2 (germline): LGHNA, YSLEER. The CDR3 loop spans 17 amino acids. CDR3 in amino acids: CASSQELTEGSNQPQHF. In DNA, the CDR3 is TGCGCCAGCAGCCAAGAGCTGACAGAAGGCAGCAATCAGCCCCAGCATTTT.

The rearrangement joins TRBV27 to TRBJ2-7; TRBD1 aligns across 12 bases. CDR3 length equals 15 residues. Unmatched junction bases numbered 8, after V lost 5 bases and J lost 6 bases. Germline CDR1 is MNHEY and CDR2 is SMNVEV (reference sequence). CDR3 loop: CASSPQLGQGAEQYF. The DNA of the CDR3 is TGTGCCAGCAGTCCCCAACTGGGACAGGGGGCCGAGCAGTACTTC.

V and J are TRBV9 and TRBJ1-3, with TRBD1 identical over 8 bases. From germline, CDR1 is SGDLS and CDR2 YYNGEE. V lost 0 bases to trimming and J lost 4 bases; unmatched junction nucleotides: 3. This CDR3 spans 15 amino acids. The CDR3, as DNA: TGTGCCAGCAGCGTAGCACAGGGGGTCGGAAACACCATATATTTT. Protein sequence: CASSVAQGVGNTIYF.

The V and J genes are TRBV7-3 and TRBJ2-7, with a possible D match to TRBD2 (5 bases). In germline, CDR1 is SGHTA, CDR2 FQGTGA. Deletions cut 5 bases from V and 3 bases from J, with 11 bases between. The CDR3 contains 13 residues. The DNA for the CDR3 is TGTGCCAGCAGCACCCGAGAGGGCTACGAGCAGTACTTC. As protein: CASSTREGYEQYF.

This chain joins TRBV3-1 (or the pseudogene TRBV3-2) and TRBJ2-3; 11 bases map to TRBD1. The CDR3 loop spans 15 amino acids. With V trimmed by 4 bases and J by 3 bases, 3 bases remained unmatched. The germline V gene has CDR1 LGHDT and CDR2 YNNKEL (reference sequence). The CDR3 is CASSPGTGGTDTQYF. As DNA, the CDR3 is TGTGCCAGCAGCCCTGGGACAGGGGGTACAGATACGCAGTATTTT.

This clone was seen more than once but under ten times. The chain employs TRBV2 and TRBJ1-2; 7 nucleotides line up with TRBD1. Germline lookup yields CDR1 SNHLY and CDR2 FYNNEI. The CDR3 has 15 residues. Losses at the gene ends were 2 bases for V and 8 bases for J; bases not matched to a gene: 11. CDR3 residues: CASSERVTGVEGYTF. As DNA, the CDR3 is TGTGCCAGCAGTGAAAGAGTAACAGGGGTTGAGGGCTACACCTTC.

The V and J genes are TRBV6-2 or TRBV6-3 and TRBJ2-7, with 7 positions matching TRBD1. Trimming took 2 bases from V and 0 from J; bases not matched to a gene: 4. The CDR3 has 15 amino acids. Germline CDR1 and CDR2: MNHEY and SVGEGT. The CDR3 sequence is CASSYVQGFSYEQYF. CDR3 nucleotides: TGTGCCAGCAGTTACGTACAGGGGTTCTCCTACGAGCAGTACTTC.

In DNA form, the CDR3 reads TGCGCCAGCAGCCAAGTCTTCCAGAAAGAGACCCAGTACTTC. As protein: CASSQVFQKETQYF. V gene TRBV4-3 combines with J gene TRBJ2-5; D unresolved. V gave up 1 base and J gave up 3 bases, with 9 bases separating them. Germline V gene lookup returns CDR1 LGHNA and CDR2 YSLEER. This CDR3 is built from 14 residues.

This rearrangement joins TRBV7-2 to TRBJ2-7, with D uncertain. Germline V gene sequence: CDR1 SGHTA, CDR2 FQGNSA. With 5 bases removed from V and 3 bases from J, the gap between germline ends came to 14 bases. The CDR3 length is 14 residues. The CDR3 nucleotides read TGTGCCAGCAGCGGCGGCAAAGTTCTCTACGAGCAGTACTTC. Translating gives CASSGGKVLYEQYF.

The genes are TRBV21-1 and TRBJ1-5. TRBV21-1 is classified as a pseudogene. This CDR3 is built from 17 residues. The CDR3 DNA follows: TGTGCCAGCAGCAAAGAGGAGGGCCAGGCTTACAATCAGCCCCAGCATTTT. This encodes CASSKEEGQAYNQPQHF.

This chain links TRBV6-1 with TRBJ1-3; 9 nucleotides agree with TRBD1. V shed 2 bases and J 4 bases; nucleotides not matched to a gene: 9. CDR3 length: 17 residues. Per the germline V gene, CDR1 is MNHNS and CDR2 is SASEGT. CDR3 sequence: CASSESLGQGKGNTIYF. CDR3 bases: TGTGCCAGCAGTGAAAGCTTAGGACAGGGGAAGGGAAACACCATATATTTT.

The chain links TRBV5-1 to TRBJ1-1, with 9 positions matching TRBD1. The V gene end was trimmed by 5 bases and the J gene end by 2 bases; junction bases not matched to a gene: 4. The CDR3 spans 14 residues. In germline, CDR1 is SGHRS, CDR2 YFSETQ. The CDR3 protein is CASRGDRENTEAFF. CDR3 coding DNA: TGCGCCAGCAGGGGGGACAGGGAAAACACTGAAGCTTTCTTT.

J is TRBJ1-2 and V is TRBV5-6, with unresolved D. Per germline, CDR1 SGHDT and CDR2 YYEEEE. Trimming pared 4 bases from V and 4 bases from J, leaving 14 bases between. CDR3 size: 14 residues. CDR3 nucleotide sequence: TGTGCCAGCAGCATTCAGACAACGTTCTATGGCTACACCTTC. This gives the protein CASSIQTTFYGYTF.

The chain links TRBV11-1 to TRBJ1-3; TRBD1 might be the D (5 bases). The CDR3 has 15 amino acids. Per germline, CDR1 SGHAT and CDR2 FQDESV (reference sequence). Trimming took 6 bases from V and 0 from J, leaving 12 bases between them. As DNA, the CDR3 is TGTGCCAGCAGTTGGCAGGGATCCTCTGGAAACACCATATATTTT. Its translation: CASSWQGSSGNTIYF.

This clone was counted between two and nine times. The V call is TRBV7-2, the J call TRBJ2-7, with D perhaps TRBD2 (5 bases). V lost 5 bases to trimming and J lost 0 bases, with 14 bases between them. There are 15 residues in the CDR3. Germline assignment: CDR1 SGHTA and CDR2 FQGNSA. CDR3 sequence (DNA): TGTGCCAGCAGCAACGCGGGTACAGTCTCCTACGAGCAGTACTTC. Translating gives CASSNAGTVSYEQYF.

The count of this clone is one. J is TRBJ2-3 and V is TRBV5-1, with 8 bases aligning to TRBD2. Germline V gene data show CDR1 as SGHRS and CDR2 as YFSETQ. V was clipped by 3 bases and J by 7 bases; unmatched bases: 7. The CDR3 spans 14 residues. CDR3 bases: TGCGCCAGCAGCTCCTGGACTAGCTCCAATACGCAGTATTTT. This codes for CASSSWTSSNTQYF.